The clone carrying this TCR beta chain was detected only a few times. This CDR3 contains 15 residues. The germline CDR1 and CDR2 sequences are MNHEY and SMNVEV (reference sequence). The junction had 11 bases not matched to a gene; V was cut back by 6 bases and J by 7 bases. This sample was taken from a study of blood T cell repertoires in COVID-19. Authors' methods: Amplification of reference gene primers provided the estimated nucleated cell counts. TCRdb's table, derived via immunoSEQ multiplex PCR, lists solely in-frame clones and lacks some. D and trimming come from the DNA, and the V and J calls and clone size come from that table. This sample has roughly 70,000 clones, with about 85% found just once.

Sequencing was done on a sample of peripheral blood. The clonotype was recovered from a man in his 70s with active COVID-19. The genes are TRBV27 and TRBJ2-7; 11 bases line up with TRBD1. The CDR3: CASSQAGQGAREQYF. In DNA, the CDR3 is TGTGCCAGCAGCCAAGCCGGACAGGGGGCAAGGGAGCAGTACTTC.